The 26 T cell receptor beta chains in this list originate from one sample, sequenced in a study of blood T cell repertoires in COVID-19 (dated by TCRdb to 2020 to 2022). The library was made by the immunoSEQ multiplex PCR assay. TCRdb obtained this table from immuneACCESS and retained in-frame rearrangements with V and J assigned. These tables miss some clones; where compared with another copy, unresolved V genes account for less than half of the shortfall, and the remainder is unexplained. For this sample there are 250,000 or so clones; approximately 83% appear just once. About 1.9% of the sample comes from the top ten. Sequencing used PBMCs or T cells enriched from blood (not recorded which). Source of these receptors: a woman between 50 and 59 years old who had recovered from COVID-19.

The chain uses TRBV11-3 and TRBJ1-4; weak D call: TRBD1 (6 bases). V dropped 5 bases and J dropped 12 bases, with 16 bases sitting between them. Germline loops: CDR1 SGHNT, CDR2 YENEEA. CDR3 length: 13 residues. The CDR3 DNA is TGTGCCAGCAGCCCCGGCAGGGGAAAAGAACTGTTTTTT. Its protein is CASSPGRGKELFF.

This chain joins TRBV29-1 and TRBJ2-3; maybe TRBD2 (6 bases). CDR1 is SQVTM and CDR2 is ANQGSEA in the germline V gene. V was trimmed by 6 bases and J by 5 bases, leaving 21 bases between them. The CDR3 runs to 15 residues. The CDR3 DNA reads TGCAGCGTCGGAACTGGGCGGAGGGTAGGAGATACGCAGTATTTT. It codes for CSVGTGRRVGDTQYF.

This chain connects TRBV27 to TRBJ2-4, with D maybe TRBD1 (5 bases). Germline V gene sequence: CDR1 MNHEY, CDR2 SMNVEV (reference sequence). The V and J ends lost 2 bases and 0 bases respectively, with 17 bases between them. The CDR3 spans 18 residues. CDR3 sequence reads: CASSLGRALIIAKNIQYF. In DNA form, the CDR3 reads TGTGCCAGCAGTTTAGGCAGGGCCCTAATCATAGCCAAAAACATTCAGTACTTC.

Only one count was recorded for this clone. The J gene is TRBJ2-1, the V gene TRBV5-1, with 8 nucleotides matching TRBD1. J was trimmed by 8 bases and V by 1 base; bases with no gene match: 5. The CDR3 consists of 14 residues. Per the germline V gene, CDR1 is SGHRS and CDR2 is YFSETQ. CDR3 region: CASSLQGALDEQFF. The CDR3 DNA reads TGCGCCAGCAGCTTGCAGGGGGCGCTCGATGAGCAGTTCTTC.

The V call is TRBV6-2 or TRBV6-3, the J call TRBJ2-2, with TRBD1 matching 7 bases. V was pared by 2 bases and J by 5 bases, with 2 bases of the junction left unmatched. Germline lookup yields CDR1 MNHEY and CDR2 SVGEGT. The CDR3 is 14 amino acids. This CDR3 is CASSYRGLTGELFF. The DNA of the CDR3 is TGTGCCAGCAGTTACAGGGGGCTTACCGGGGAGCTGTTTTTT.

This clone appeared a few times. V gene TRBV28 combines with J gene TRBJ1-1, with 7 bases matching TRBD1. From germline, CDR1 is MDHEN and CDR2 SYDVKM. This CDR3 is 14 amino acids long. The junction had 6 bases not matched to a gene; V was cut back by 7 bases and J by 1 base. The CDR3 nucleotides read TGTGCCAGCACCTTGGGACAGAGGAACACTGAAGCTTTCTTT. It codes for CASTLGQRNTEAFF.

The chain carries TRBV2 and TRBJ2-1; 9 bases are a match to TRBD2. The CDR3 covers 15 residues. In germline, CDR1 is SNHLY, CDR2 FYNNEI. The junction had 10 bases not matched to a gene; V was cut back by 8 bases and J by 5 bases. Here the CDR3 reads CASPPAGGRDNEQFF. CDR3 sequence (DNA): TGTGCCAGCCCCCCAGCGGGAGGAAGAGACAATGAGCAGTTCTTC.

The chain is built from TRBV27 and TRBJ2-7, with D possibly matching TRBD2 (5 bases). The length of the CDR3 is 13 residues. Germline values: CDR1 MNHEY, CDR2 SMNVEV (reference sequence). Trimming left V 6 bases short and J 0 bases short, with 9 bases between. CDR3 DNA: TGTGCCAGCAGGTACACTAGCTCCTACGAGCAGTACTTC. Translation gives CASRYTSSYEQYF.

The gene calls are TRBV7-9 and TRBJ2-1, with D unresolved. Between the trimmed V and J ends, which lost 7 bases and 5 bases, there was a span of 6 bases. CDR3 length equals 11 residues. Germline-derived CDR1 and CDR2 are SEHNR and FQNEAQ (reference sequence). In DNA form, the CDR3 reads TGTGCCAGCACCCGCGACAATGAGCAGTTCTTC. Protein: CASTRDNEQFF.

This chain connects TRBV19 to TRBJ2-7; 7 bases are shared with TRBD1. Germline trimming cut 4 bases from V and 3 bases from J; bases unmatched to any gene: 6. Germline loops: CDR1 LNHDA, CDR2 SQIVND (reference sequence). The CDR3 totals 14 residues. The CDR3 nucleotides are TGTGCCAGTAGTAGCCGGGACAGATACTACGAGCAGTACTTC. This encodes CASSSRDRYYEQYF.

A single count supports this clone. The chain combines TRBV28 with TRBJ1-5, with 9 bases fitting TRBD1. Germline CDR1 MDHEN, CDR2 SYDVKM. The J segment lost 12 bases and the V segment lost 5 bases, leaving 5 bases of the junction unmatched. The CDR3 is made up of 12 amino acids. Written as DNA, the CDR3 is TGTGCCAGCAGTGAGGGACAGGGCGGCCAGCATTTT. Translating gives CASSEGQGGQHF. The variable domain in full, with the rest retrieved from reference TRBV28 and TRBJ1-5, is DVKVTQSSRYLVKRTGEKVFLECVQDMDHENMFWYRQDPGLGLRLIYFSYDVKMKEKGDIPEGYSVSREKKERFSLILESASTNQTSMYLCASSEGQGGQHFGDGTRLSIL.

This rearrangement joins TRBV5-5 to TRBJ1-5, with D uncertain. CDR3 size: 14 residues. Germline assignment: CDR1 SGHKS and CDR2 YYEKEE (reference sequence). Trimming took off 2 bases at V and 1 base at J, with 7 bases between the two ends. The CDR3 DNA sequence: TGTGCCAGCAGCTTTATTAAAAGCAATCAGCCCCAGCATTTT. Its protein is CASSFIKSNQPQHF.

The rearrangement links TRBV5-1 to TRBJ2-7; 8 nucleotides agree with TRBD1. The CDR3 runs to 12 residues. Germline CDR1 SGHRS, CDR2 YFSETQ. Unmatched junction bases numbered 5, after V lost 5 bases and J lost 7 bases. CDR3 coding DNA: TGCGCCAGCAGTTCGGACAGGGTGGAGCAGTACTTC. This translates into CASSSDRVEQYF.

This chain uses TRBV3-1 (or the pseudogene TRBV3-2) with TRBJ2-2; 8 nucleotides line up with TRBD1. With V trimmed by 8 bases and J by 0 bases, 5 bases remained unmatched. Germline V gene sequence: CDR1 LGHDT, CDR2 YNNKEL (reference sequence). The CDR3 spans 15 residues. The CDR3 sequence is CASAGTGSNTGELFF. The CDR3 nucleotides read TGTGCCAGCGCCGGGACAGGATCGAACACCGGGGAGCTGTTTTTT.

The rearrangement uses TRBV27 and TRBJ1-2, with 8 positions matching TRBD1. Trimming cost V 5 bases and J 4 bases; bases outside gene matches: 6. Germline CDR1 reads MNHEY; CDR2 reads SMNVEV (reference sequence). The CDR3 contains 14 residues. CDR3 sequence: CASSPSRGLYGYTF. The CDR3 nucleotides read TGTGCCAGCAGTCCCTCCAGGGGGCTCTATGGCTACACCTTC.

This clone was detected a few times. The gene calls are TRBV5-5 and TRBJ1-2; TRBD1 agrees at 8 bases. In germline, CDR1 is SGHKS, CDR2 YYEKEE (reference sequence). V lost 2 bases and J lost 6; bases outside the gene matches: 6. This CDR3 contains 14 residues. CDR3 residues: CASSFGQGGDGYTF. The CDR3, as DNA: TGTGCCAGCAGCTTTGGACAGGGTGGTGATGGCTACACCTTC. The full variable domain, with the rest looked up from reference TRBV5-5 and TRBJ1-2, is DAGVTQSPTHLIKTRGQQVTLRCSPISGHKSVSWYQQVLGQGPQFIFQYYEKEERGRGNFPDRFSARQFPNYSSELNVNALLLGDSALYLCASSFGQGGDGYTFGSGTRLTVV.

The chain employs TRBV28 and TRBJ1-1, with 7 bases matching TRBD1. V shed 6 bases, J shed 2 bases, and the junction held 18 bases outside the gene matches. The CDR3 extends over 18 amino acids. Germline loops: CDR1 MDHEN, CDR2 SYDVKM. DNA for the CDR3: TGTGCCAGCAGAAGAATTGTTCGGGGACAGAACTTTAACACTGAAGCTTTCTTT. Protein: CASRRIVRGQNFNTEAFF.

The chain combines TRBV6-6 with TRBJ2-7; D remains ambiguous. The CDR3 is 14 amino acids. Germline V lookup: CDR1 MNHNY, CDR2 SVGAGI (reference sequence). The germline V and J ends were trimmed by 2 bases and 4 bases, with 12 bases remaining between them. CDR3 region: CASSYMRGPYEQYF. CDR3 nucleotides: TGTGCCAGCAGTTACATGCGAGGCCCTTACGAGCAGTACTTC.

The chain is built from TRBV11-1 and TRBJ2-5; D gene uncertain. Germline V gene lookup returns CDR1 SGHAT and CDR2 FQDESV (reference sequence). V was clipped by 5 bases and J by 1 base, with 5 bases between them. The CDR3 sequence is 12 residues long. Here the CDR3 reads CASSRAQETQYF. CDR3 DNA: TGTGCCAGCAGCCGAGCCCAAGAGACCCAGTACTTC.

V gene TRBV19 combines with J gene TRBJ2-2; no clear D. Germline assignment: CDR1 LNHDA and CDR2 SQIVND (reference sequence). Trimming removed 7 bases from V and 1 base from J, with 13 bases in between. The CDR3 loop spans 15 amino acids. CDR3 nucleotide sequence: TGTGCCAGTACTCATCCGGGTCTGAACACCGGGGAGCTGTTTTTT. This translates into CASTHPGLNTGELFF.

V and J are TRBV12-3 or TRBV12-4 and TRBJ1-5; no clear D. V dropped 7 bases and J dropped 6 bases, with 10 bases sitting between them. The CDR3 covers 12 residues. The CDR3: CASKRTGQPQHF. The CDR3 nucleotides read TGTGCCAGCAAGCGCACTGGTCAGCCCCAGCATTTT.

The chain is built from TRBV28 and TRBJ2-7; 11 bases line up with TRBD1. The CDR3 length is 14 residues. Germline assignment: CDR1 MDHEN and CDR2 SYDVKM. Trimming at V came to 6 bases and at J to 5 bases, leaving 6 bases not matched to a gene. The CDR3 DNA sequence: TGTGCCAGCAGCGCTCCGGGACAGGGGGACGAGCAGTACTTC. Translated, it gives CASSAPGQGDEQYF.

The chain is built from TRBV24-1 and TRBJ2-3; the D gene is possibly TRBD2 (6 bases). V was cut by 3 bases and J by 3 bases, with 15 bases left in between. CDR1 KGHDR and CDR2 SFDVKD come from the germline V gene. The CDR3 spans 16 residues. CDR3 protein: CATSDPNSAGTDTQYF. The CDR3, as DNA: TGTGCCACCAGTGATCCTAACTCCGCGGGGACAGATACGCAGTATTTT.

The genes are TRBV19 and TRBJ1-6, with TRBD1 matching over 11 bases. Trimming at V came to 6 bases and at J to 7 bases, leaving 8 bases not matched to a gene. CDR3 size: 16 residues. CDR1 is LNHDA and CDR2 is SQIVND in the germline V gene (reference sequence). As DNA, the CDR3 is TGTGCCAGTAGACAAGGACAGGGGGCTCGGAATTCACCCCTCCACTTT. It encodes CASRQGQGARNSPLHF.

The chain combines TRBV15 with TRBJ2-7; D is undetermined. The V gene's germline CDR1 is LNHNV and CDR2 YYDKDF (reference sequence). Deletions cut 0 bases from V and 3 bases from J, with 12 bases between. This CDR3 spans 15 amino acids. CDR3: CATSRDKGAVYEQYF. CDR3 DNA: TGTGCCACCAGCAGAGATAAAGGAGCAGTCTACGAGCAGTACTTC.

This clone showed up just a few times. V is TRBV3-1 (or the pseudogene TRBV3-2) and J is TRBJ2-7, with TRBD2 matching over 9 bases. Looked up from germline, CDR1 is LGHDT and CDR2 is YNNKEL (reference sequence). This CDR3 contains 18 residues. The V and J ends lost 4 bases and 1 base, in that order; junction bases with no gene match: 14. The CDR3, as DNA: TGTGCCAGCAGCCTCGGCCCACTAGCGGGTGTGACATCCTACGAGCAGTACTTC. This translates into CASSLGPLAGVTSYEQYF.